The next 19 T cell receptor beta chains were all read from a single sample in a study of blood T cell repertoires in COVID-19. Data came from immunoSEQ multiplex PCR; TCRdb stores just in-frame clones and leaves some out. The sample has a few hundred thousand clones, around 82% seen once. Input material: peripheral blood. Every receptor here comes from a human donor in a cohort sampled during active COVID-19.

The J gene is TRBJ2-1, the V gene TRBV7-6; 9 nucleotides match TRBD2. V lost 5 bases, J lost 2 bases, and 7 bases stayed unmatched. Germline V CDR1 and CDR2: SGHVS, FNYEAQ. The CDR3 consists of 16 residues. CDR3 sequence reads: CASSPKTSGAYNEQFF. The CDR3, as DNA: TGTGCCAGCAGCCCGAAGACTAGCGGAGCCTACAATGAGCAGTTCTTC.

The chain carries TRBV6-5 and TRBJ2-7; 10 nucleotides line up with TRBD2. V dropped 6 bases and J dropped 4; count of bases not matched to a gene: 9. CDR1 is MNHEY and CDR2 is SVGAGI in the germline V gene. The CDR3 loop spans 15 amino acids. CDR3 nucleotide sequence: TGTGCCAGCAGCATGATAGCGGGAGGCTTTTACGAGCAGTACTTC. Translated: CASSMIAGGFYEQYF.

DNA of the CDR3: TGTGCCAGCAGCAGGGAGGGCACTGAAGCTTTCTTT. Amino acid sequence: CASSREGTEAFF. V gene TRBV6-5 combines with J gene TRBJ1-1; D is possibly TRBD1 (5 bases). Between the trimmed V and J ends, which lost 6 bases and 4 bases, there was a span of 9 bases. Looked up from germline, CDR1 is MNHEY and CDR2 is SVGAGI. CDR3 size: 12 residues.

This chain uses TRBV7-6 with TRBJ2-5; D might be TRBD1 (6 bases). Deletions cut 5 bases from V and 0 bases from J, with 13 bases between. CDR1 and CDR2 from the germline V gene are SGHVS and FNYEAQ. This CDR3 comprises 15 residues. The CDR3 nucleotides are TGTGCCAGCAGCGCATTAGACAGGCACCAAGAGACCCAGTACTTC. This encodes CASSALDRHQETQYF.

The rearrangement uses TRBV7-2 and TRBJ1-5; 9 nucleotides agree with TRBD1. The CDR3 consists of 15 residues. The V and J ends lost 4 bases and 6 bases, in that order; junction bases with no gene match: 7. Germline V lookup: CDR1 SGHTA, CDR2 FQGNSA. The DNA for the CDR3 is TGTGCCAGCAGCTCAGGACAGGGGATAGCTCAGCCCCAGCATTTT. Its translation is CASSSGQGIAQPQHF.

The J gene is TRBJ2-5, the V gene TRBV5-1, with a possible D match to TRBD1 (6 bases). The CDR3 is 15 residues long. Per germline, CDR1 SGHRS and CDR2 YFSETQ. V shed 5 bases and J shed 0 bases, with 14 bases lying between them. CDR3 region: CASRGAEGYQETQYF. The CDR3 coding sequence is TGCGCCAGCAGGGGGGCTGAGGGATACCAAGAGACCCAGTACTTC.

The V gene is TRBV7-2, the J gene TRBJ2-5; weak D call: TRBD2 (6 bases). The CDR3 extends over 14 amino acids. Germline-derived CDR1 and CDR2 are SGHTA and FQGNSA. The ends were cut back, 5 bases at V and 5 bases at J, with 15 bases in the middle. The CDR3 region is CASSEPSGRETQYF. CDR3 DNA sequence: TGTGCCAGCAGCGAACCCTCAGGGAGGGAGACCCAGTACTTC.

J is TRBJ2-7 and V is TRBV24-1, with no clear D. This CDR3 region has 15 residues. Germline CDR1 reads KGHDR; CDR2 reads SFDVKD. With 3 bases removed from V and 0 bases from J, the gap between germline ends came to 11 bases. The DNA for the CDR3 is TGTGCCACCAGTGATCCCAGTGAGGCCTCCTACGAGCAGTACTTC. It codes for CATSDPSEASYEQYF.

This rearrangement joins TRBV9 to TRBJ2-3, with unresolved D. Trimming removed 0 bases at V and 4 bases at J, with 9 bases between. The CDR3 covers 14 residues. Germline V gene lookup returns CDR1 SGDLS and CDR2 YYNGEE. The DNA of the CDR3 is TGTGCCAGCAGCGTAGTCGGCAGCGCAGATACGCAGTATTTT. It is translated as CASSVVGSADTQYF.

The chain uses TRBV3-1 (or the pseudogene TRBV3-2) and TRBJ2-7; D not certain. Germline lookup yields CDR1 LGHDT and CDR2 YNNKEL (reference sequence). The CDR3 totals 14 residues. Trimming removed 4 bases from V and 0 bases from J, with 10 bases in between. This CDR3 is CASSLYASSYEQYF. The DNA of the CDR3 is TGTGCCAGCAGCCTCTACGCTAGCTCCTACGAGCAGTACTTC.

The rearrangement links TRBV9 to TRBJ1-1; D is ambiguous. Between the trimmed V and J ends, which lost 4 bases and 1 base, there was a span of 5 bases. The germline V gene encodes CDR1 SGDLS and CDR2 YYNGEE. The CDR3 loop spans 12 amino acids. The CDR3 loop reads CASSPRNTEAFF. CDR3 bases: TGTGCCAGCAGCCCCCGGAACACTGAAGCTTTCTTT.

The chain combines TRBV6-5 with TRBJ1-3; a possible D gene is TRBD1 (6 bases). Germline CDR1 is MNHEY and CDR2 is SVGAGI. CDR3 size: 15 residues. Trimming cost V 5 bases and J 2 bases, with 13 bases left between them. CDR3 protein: CASSPSDRAGNTIYF. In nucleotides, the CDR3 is TGTGCCAGCAGTCCGTCGGACAGAGCTGGAAACACCATATATTTT.

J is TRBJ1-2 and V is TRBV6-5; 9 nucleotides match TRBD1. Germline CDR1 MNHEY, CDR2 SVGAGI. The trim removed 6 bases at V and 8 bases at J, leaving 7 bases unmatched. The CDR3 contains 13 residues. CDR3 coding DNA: TGTGCCAGCAGCCGCGACAGGGGGGCCGGCTACACCTTC. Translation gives CASSRDRGAGYTF.

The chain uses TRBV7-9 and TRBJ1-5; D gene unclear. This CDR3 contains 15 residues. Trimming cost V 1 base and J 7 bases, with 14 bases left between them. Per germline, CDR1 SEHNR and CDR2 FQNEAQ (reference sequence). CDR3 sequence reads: CASSLGGGGEQPQHF. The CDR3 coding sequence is TGTGCCAGCAGCTTAGGGGGTGGCGGGGAACAGCCCCAGCATTTT.

CDR3 sequence reads: CASSAQNPGLSTGELFF. DNA of the CDR3: TGTGCCAGCAGTGCTCAGAATCCGGGGTTGAGCACCGGGGAGCTGTTTTTT. V usage is TRBV2 and J usage is TRBJ2-2, with D possibly matching TRBD2 (5 bases). The V gene lost 4 bases and the J gene lost 4 bases, with 19 bases spanning the gap. Per germline, CDR1 SNHLY and CDR2 FYNNEI. CDR3 length: 17 amino acids.

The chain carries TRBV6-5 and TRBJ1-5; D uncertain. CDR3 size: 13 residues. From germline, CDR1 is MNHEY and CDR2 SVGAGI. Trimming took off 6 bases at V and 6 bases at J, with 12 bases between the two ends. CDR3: CASRRVTGQPQHF. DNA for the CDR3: TGTGCCAGCAGACGAGTAACCGGTCAGCCCCAGCATTTT.

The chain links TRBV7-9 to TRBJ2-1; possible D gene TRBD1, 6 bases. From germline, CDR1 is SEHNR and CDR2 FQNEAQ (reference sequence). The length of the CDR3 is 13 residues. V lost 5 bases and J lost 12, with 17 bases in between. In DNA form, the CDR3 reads TGTGCCAGCAGCCCCTGGGGGCAGCAAGGGCAGTTCTTC. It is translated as CASSPWGQQGQFF.

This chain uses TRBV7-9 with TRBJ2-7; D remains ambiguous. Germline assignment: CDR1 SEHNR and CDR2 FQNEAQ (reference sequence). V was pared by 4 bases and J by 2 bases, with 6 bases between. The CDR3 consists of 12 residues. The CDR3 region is CASSSQTYEQYF. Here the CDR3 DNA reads TGTGCCAGCAGCTCACAGACCTACGAGCAGTACTTC.

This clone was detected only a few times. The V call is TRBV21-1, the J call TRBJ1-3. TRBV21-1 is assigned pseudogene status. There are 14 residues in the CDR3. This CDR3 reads CASSKEAEENTIYF. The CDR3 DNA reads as TGTGCCAGCAGCAAAGAGGCAGAGGAAAACACCATATATTTT.